The 20 T cell receptor beta chains in this list originate from one sample, sequenced in a study of T cell changes during pregnancy in multiple sclerosis. Sequencing was performed with immunoSEQ multiplex PCR; in TCRdb, only in-frame clones are kept and a portion is missing. The repertoire includes approximately 49,000 clones, 85% to 95% of them detected once, and roughly 0.99% sits in the top ten. Material: CD4+ T cells from peripheral blood mononuclear cells, obtained in the second trimester of pregnancy. The receptors derive from a female donor in good health, enrolled as a control in a pregnancy study.

The chain joins TRBV9 to TRBJ2-1, with 11 bases fitting TRBD2. Germline CDR1 SGDLS, CDR2 YYNGEE. This CDR3 is 17 amino acids long. The ends lost 1 base at V and 7 bases at J; junction bases unmatched: 10. CDR3 sequence (DNA): TGTGCCAGCAGCGTACTCCCCGGGACTAGCGGTAAGAATGAGCAGTTCTTC. It is translated as CASSVLPGTSGKNEQFF.

This clone was observed once. The chain couples TRBV29-1 to TRBJ1-4; TRBD1 matches 9 bases. The CDR3 sequence is 14 residues long. The V and J ends lost 4 bases and 7 bases, in that order; junction bases with no gene match: 7. The germline gives CDR1 SQVTM, CDR2 ANQGSEA. CDR3 in DNA: TGCAGCGTTGCAAGGACAGGGGAGACTGAAAAACTGTTTTTT. Its translation: CSVARTGETEKLFF.

This clone has only one observation. This sequence joins TRBV9 and TRBJ1-1; D is unclear. Trimming cost V 0 bases and J 5 bases, with 8 bases left between them. Germline V gene data show CDR1 as SGDLS and CDR2 as YYNGEE. The CDR3 runs 13 residues. DNA for the CDR3: TGTGCCAGCAGCGTAGAACCGGGGACTGAAGCTTTCTTT. Residues: CASSVEPGTEAFF.

V usage is TRBV7-2 and J usage is TRBJ2-2; D remains ambiguous. The CDR3 sequence is 15 residues long. CDR1 and CDR2 from the germline V gene are SGHTA and FQGNSA. V was clipped by 0 bases and J by 4 bases, with 9 bases between them. The CDR3: CASSLAQHPTGELFF. The CDR3 DNA reads TGTGCCAGCAGCTTAGCGCAACACCCCACCGGGGAGCTGTTTTTT.

In DNA form, the CDR3 reads TGTGCCAGCAGTCATCGGATATACAGGACAGGGGAAGAGACCCAGTACTTC. It yields the protein CASSHRIYRTGEETQYF. V gene TRBV28 combines with J gene TRBJ2-5, with 9 bases aligning to TRBD1. Germline V gene lookup returns CDR1 MDHEN and CDR2 SYDVKM. J gave up 3 bases and V 5 bases, and 13 bases lay outside the gene matches. There are 17 residues in the CDR3.

This clone has a single count. CDR3 in amino acids: CASSQSTGVGEKLFF. Here the CDR3 DNA reads TGCGCCAGCAGTCAATCGACAGGGGTGGGTGAAAAACTGTTTTTT. The chain carries TRBV23-1 and TRBJ1-4; TRBD1 aligns across 8 bases. TRBV23-1 is an ORF, with its function uncertain. J gave up 7 bases and V 0 bases, and 4 bases lay outside the gene matches. The CDR3 totals 15 residues.

The V gene is TRBV28, the J gene TRBJ1-2; D not resolved. The length of the CDR3 is 14 residues. The V and J ends lost 6 bases and 4 bases respectively, with 15 bases between them. Germline loops: CDR1 MDHEN, CDR2 SYDVKM. DNA of the CDR3: TGTGCCAGCAGCCCCGGGGTGAGGGTCTATGGCTACACCTTC. Protein: CASSPGVRVYGYTF.

The chain is built from TRBV7-3 and TRBJ2-1, with a possible D match to TRBD2 (5 bases). Germline assignment: CDR1 SGHTA and CDR2 FQGTGA. Deletions cut 0 bases from V and 9 bases from J, with 6 bases between. The CDR3 runs to 12 residues. This chain's CDR3 is CASSLTRGEQFF. Written as DNA, the CDR3 is TGTGCCAGCAGCTTAACTCGGGGTGAGCAGTTCTTC.

The V and J genes are TRBV7-9 and TRBJ2-7; perhaps TRBD2 as D (6 bases). V lost 3 bases, J lost 6 bases, and 9 bases lay in between. Germline assignment: CDR1 SEHNR and CDR2 FQNEAQ (reference sequence). There are 12 residues in the CDR3. The CDR3: CASSLTSGEQYF. CDR3 DNA: TGTGCCAGCAGCTTGACTAGTGGCGAGCAGTACTTC.

The V call is TRBV4-2, the J call TRBJ2-2; 7 positions match TRBD1. The CDR3 contains 16 residues. V lost 3 bases to trimming and J lost 3 bases; unmatched junction nucleotides: 7. Germline loops: CDR1 LGHNA, CDR2 YNFKEQ. The CDR3 spells CASSHPGTEYTGELFF. The CDR3 coding sequence is TGTGCCAGCAGCCATCCCGGGACAGAGTACACCGGGGAGCTGTTTTTT.

As DNA, the CDR3 is TGTGCCAGCAGCCCAGCGGGGGTTAAATACAATGAGCAGTTCTTC. Amino acid sequence: CASSPAGVKYNEQFF. V is TRBV7-9 and J is TRBJ2-1, with TRBD2 identical over 8 bases. The CDR3 covers 15 residues. Germline V gives CDR1 SEHNR, CDR2 FQNEAQ (reference sequence). With 5 bases clipped from V and 4 bases from J, the junction kept 7 bases outside the gene matches. Using reference TRBV7-9 and TRBJ2-1 for the parts outside the CDR3, the full variable domain is DTGVSQNPRHKITKRGQNVTFRCDPISEHNRLYWYRQTLGQGPEFLTYFQNEAQLEKSRLLSDRFSAERPKGSFSTLEIQRTEQGDSAMYLCASSPAGVKYNEQFFGPGTRLTVL.

The chain combines TRBV7-2 with TRBJ2-5; 10 bases map to TRBD1. J gave up 2 bases and V 4 bases, and 1 base lay outside the gene matches. The CDR3 sequence is 14 residues long. Germline CDR1 and CDR2: SGHTA and FQGNSA. CDR3 protein: CASSWGQGQETQYF. In DNA, the CDR3 is TGTGCCAGCAGCTGGGGACAGGGGCAAGAGACCCAGTACTTC.

The sample holds a few counts of this clone. V gene TRBV27 combines with J gene TRBJ2-7; 9 bases match TRBD1. V trimming: 6 bases; J trimming: 6 bases; junction bases outside the gene matches: 12. Germline V gives CDR1 MNHEY, CDR2 SMNVEV (reference sequence). The CDR3 has 15 amino acids. The CDR3 DNA is TGTGCCAGCAGCCGACCACAGGGGGCTTCCCTCGAGCAGTACTTC. Translation: CASSRPQGASLEQYF.

A single count supports this clone. The chain uses TRBV7-2 and TRBJ2-7; no firm D call. The CDR3 covers 14 residues. V lost 1 base and J lost 6, with 13 bases in between. Germline V gene data show CDR1 as SGHTA and CDR2 as FQGNSA. The CDR3 sequence is CASSLGMAEFEQYF. CDR3 sequence (DNA): TGTGCCAGCAGCTTAGGGATGGCGGAATTCGAGCAGTACTTC.

The J gene is TRBJ2-5, the V gene TRBV2; D remains unclear. Trimming removed 6 bases from V and 5 bases from J, with 7 bases in between. The CDR3 has 11 residues. CDR1 is SNHLY, CDR2 FYNNEI, per germline. The CDR3 region is CASSFRETQYF. The CDR3, as DNA: TGTGCCAGCAGCTTTCGGGAGACCCAGTACTTC.

The gene calls are TRBV15 and TRBJ2-3; the match to TRBD2 covers 15 bases. Germline CDR1 LNHNV, CDR2 YYDKDF (reference sequence). This CDR3 is 16 amino acids long. V shed 1 base, J shed 4 bases, and the junction held 0 bases outside the gene matches. The CDR3 reads CATSRGTSGGADTQYF. The CDR3 DNA sequence: TGTGCCACCAGCAGAGGGACTAGCGGGGGGGCAGATACGCAGTATTTT.

The V call is TRBV5-1, the J call TRBJ1-3; TRBD1 aligns across 7 bases. The CDR3 extends over 15 amino acids. The V gene's germline CDR1 is SGHRS and CDR2 YFSETQ. The V segment lost 6 bases and the J segment 0 bases; nucleotides outside the gene matches: 6. The CDR3 region is CASTLQGDSGNTIYF. In DNA, the CDR3 is TGCGCCAGCACACTCCAGGGGGACTCTGGAAACACCATATATTTT.

The V gene is TRBV19, the J gene TRBJ1-4; D is unclear. V shed 6 bases and J shed 7 bases, with 12 bases lying between them. Germline V lookup: CDR1 LNHDA, CDR2 SQIVND (reference sequence). CDR3 length equals 13 residues. Here the CDR3 DNA reads TGTGCCAGTAGGGAGGGCTTCGGTGAAAAACTGTTTTTT. This codes for CASREGFGEKLFF.

The chain links TRBV19 to TRBJ1-3; D is possibly TRBD1 (6 bases). V dropped 4 bases and J dropped 0 bases, with 10 bases sitting between them. The CDR3 consists of 15 residues. Germline V gene lookup returns CDR1 LNHDA and CDR2 SQIVND (reference sequence). The CDR3 here is CASSRGDNSGNTIYF. As DNA, the CDR3 is TGTGCCAGTAGTAGAGGGGACAACTCTGGAAACACCATATATTTT.

The chain has TRBV6-5 and TRBJ2-7; TRBD1 is a possible D gene (8 bases). The CDR3 is made up of 15 amino acids. V shed 7 bases and J shed 5 bases, with 21 bases lying between them. In germline, CDR1 is MNHEY, CDR2 SVGAGI. CDR3 residues: CASNTAGQGGDEQYF. The CDR3 nucleotides read TGTGCCAGCAACACAGCCGGACAGGGAGGGGACGAGCAGTACTTC.